The 29 T cell receptor beta chains listed next were all sequenced from one sample in a study of T cell repertoires in cytomegalovirus infection. TCRdb re-called the reads through MiXCR, storing one row per CDR3 protein. The table shows some 300,000 distinct CDR3 sequences, with roughly 13% occurring only once. The sample was PBMCs. All receptors derive from a human donor in good health (CMV status not recorded). Some clones in this sample may be carry-over from other donors' samples.

This sequence joins TRBV18 and TRBJ2-1; D is unclear. The CDR3 is made up of 13 amino acids. Per germline, CDR1 KGHSH and CDR2 LQKENI. The ends were cut back, 3 bases at V and 5 bases at J, with 8 bases in the middle. In DNA form, the CDR3 reads TGTGCCAGCTCACCCGTCAAAAACAATGAGCAGTTCTTC. Translated, it gives CASSPVKNNEQFF.

This clonotype was observed a few times. The chain combines TRBV20-1 with TRBJ2-2, with D perhaps assigned TRBD1 or TRBD2 (5 bases each). CDR1 DFQATT and CDR2 SNEGSKA come from the germline V gene (reference sequence). The CDR3 has 14 amino acids. Trimming pared 3 bases from V and 0 bases from J, leaving 8 bases between. CDR3 coding DNA: TGCAGTGCTAGCGGGACCGCGAACACCGGGGAGCTGTTTTTT. This gives the protein CSASGTANTGELFF.

The V and J genes are TRBV20-1 and TRBJ2-1; 14 bases map to TRBD2. J lost 8 bases, V lost 1 base, and 7 bases had no gene match. The CDR3 contains 16 residues. The germline V gene encodes CDR1 DFQATT and CDR2 SNEGSKA (reference sequence). CDR3 amino acids: CSARGRTSGGTYEQFF. DNA for the CDR3: TGCAGTGCTAGAGGGAGGACTAGCGGGGGGACGTATGAGCAGTTCTTC.

Many counts were recorded for this clonotype. The chain employs TRBV7-9 and TRBJ2-7; 10 positions match TRBD1. Germline V gene lookup returns CDR1 SEHNR and CDR2 FQNEAQ (reference sequence). With 4 bases clipped from V and 3 bases from J, the junction kept 3 bases outside the gene matches. The CDR3 is 14 residues long. The CDR3: CASSSGQGNYEQYF. In DNA form, the CDR3 reads TGTGCCAGCAGCTCGGGACAGGGGAACTACGAGCAGTACTTC.

V is TRBV3-1 and J is TRBJ2-2; 12 bases map to TRBD2. The V and J ends lost 4 bases and 4 bases, in that order; junction bases with no gene match: 4. The CDR3 contains 16 residues. CDR1 is LGHDT and CDR2 is YNNKEL in the germline V gene (reference sequence). DNA for the CDR3: TGTGCCAGCAGCCGCTCGACTAGCGGGAGCACCGGGGAGCTGTTTTTT. It yields the protein CASSRSTSGSTGELFF. Variable domain in full (rest from reference TRBV3-1 and TRBJ2-2): DTAVSQTPKYLVTQMGNDKSIKCEQNLGHDTMYWYKQDSKKFLKIMFSYNNKELIINETVPNRFSPKSPDKAHLNLHINSLELGDSAVYFCASSRSTSGSTGELFFGEGSRLTVL.

The rearrangement joins TRBV5-6 to TRBJ2-7; D possibly corresponds to TRBD1 (6 bases). V was shortened by 3 bases and J by 2 bases, with 12 bases between the two germline ends. The CDR3 loop spans 14 amino acids. The V gene's germline CDR1 is SGHDT and CDR2 YYEEEE. CDR3 loop: CASSSGQYTYEQYF. For the CDR3, the DNA is TGTGCCAGCAGCTCCGGACAGTACACCTACGAGCAGTACTTC.

This clonotype was found many times. The J gene is TRBJ1-1, the V gene TRBV7-3; 10 bases agree with TRBD1. The CDR3 runs to 15 residues. V lost 3 bases and J lost 6; bases outside the gene matches: 7. Germline lookup yields CDR1 SGHTA and CDR2 FQGTGA. The CDR3 region has the DNA TGTGCCAGCAGCTTTCGGGGACAGGGGCTCTCTGAAGCTTTCTTT. It is translated as CASSFRGQGLSEAFF.

This clonotype was detected only a few times. V gene TRBV20-1 combines with J gene TRBJ2-5, with a possible D match to TRBD1 (5 bases). The CDR3 covers 13 residues. CDR1 DFQATT and CDR2 SNEGSKA come from the germline V gene (reference sequence). V shed 4 bases and J shed 1 base, with 10 bases lying between them. The CDR3 DNA reads TGCAGTGCTAAGACAGCGATCCAAGAGACCCAGTACTTC. Protein: CSAKTAIQETQYF.

The chain carries TRBV10-3 and TRBJ1-5; no definite D call. Trimming cost V 8 bases and J 3 bases, with 8 bases left between them. The CDR3 is 12 amino acids. Germline CDR1 and CDR2: ENHRY and SYGVKD. The CDR3 sequence: CAIRTDNQPQHF. In DNA, the CDR3 is TGTGCCATCCGGACCGACAATCAGCCCCAGCATTTT.

This clonotype was observed a few times. The chain couples TRBV6-6 to TRBJ1-1; 11 bases are shared with TRBD1. Losses at the gene ends were 6 bases for V and 4 bases for J; bases not matched to a gene: 4. The CDR3 consists of 14 residues. Per the germline V gene, CDR1 is MNHNY and CDR2 is SVGAGI (reference sequence). Here the CDR3 DNA reads TGTGCCAGCAGGGGACAGGGGGAGAGCACTGAAGCTTTCTTT. Amino acids: CASRGQGESTEAFF.

This clonotype was seen many times. The V call is TRBV6-5, the J call TRBJ1-1; 7 nucleotides line up with TRBD1. V shed 6 bases, J shed 0 bases, and the junction held 7 bases outside the gene matches. CDR3 length: 15 residues. Germline CDR1 reads MNHEY; CDR2 reads SVGAGI. The DNA of the CDR3 is TGTGCCAGCAGCCGAAGAGGGGGCGTGAACACTGAAGCTTTCTTT. Translation: CASSRRGGVNTEAFF.

V is TRBV10-1 and J is TRBJ1-4; TRBD1 matches at 7 bases. V gave up 2 bases and J gave up 8 bases; unmatched junction bases: 8. CDR3 size: 15 residues. The germline gives CDR1 WNHNN, CDR2 SYGVQD (reference sequence). CDR3 DNA: TGCGCCAGCAGTGAGAACAGGGGAATAAGGGAAAAACTGTTTTTT. It specifies CASSENRGIREKLFF.

Many counts were recorded for this clonotype. The chain carries TRBV6-6 and TRBJ2-3; 10 bases are shared with TRBD2. Trimming cost V 5 bases and J 3 bases; bases outside gene matches: 8. The CDR3 runs to 16 residues. Germline CDR1 and CDR2: MNHNY and SVGAGI (reference sequence). This CDR3 is CASSRTGGLATDTQYF. In nucleotides, the CDR3 is TGTGCCAGCAGTCGTACAGGGGGACTAGCGACAGATACGCAGTATTTT.

This sequence joins TRBV29-1 and TRBJ1-1, with D possibly TRBD1 on 5 matching bases. This CDR3 has 13 residues. Trimming pared 7 bases from V and 5 bases from J, leaving 17 bases between. The V gene's germline CDR1 is SQVTM and CDR2 ANQGSEA. CDR3 sequence (DNA): TGCAGCGGGACGGGGGGGGATGGAACTGAAGCTTTCTTT. It specifies CSGTGGDGTEAFF. Drawing the rest from reference TRBV29-1 and TRBJ1-1, the complete variable domain is SAVISQKPSRDICQRGTSLTIQCQVDSQVTMMFWYRQQPGQSLTLIATANQGSEATYESGFVIDKFPISRPNLTFSTLTVSNMSPEDSSIYLCSGTGGDGTEAFFGQGTRLTVV.

The V call is TRBV12-3 or TRBV12-4, the J call TRBJ2-2, with 10 bases that match TRBD1. V lost 6 bases to trimming and J lost 7 bases; unmatched junction nucleotides: 5. This CDR3 is 14 amino acids long. DNA of the CDR3: TGTGCCAGCAGCGGACAGGGGGGGAACGGGGAGCTGTTTTTT. It is translated as CASSGQGGNGELFF.

The chain links TRBV5-4 to TRBJ1-2, with TRBD1 matching 7 bases. This CDR3 is built from 14 residues. Germline V gene sequence: CDR1 SGHNT, CDR2 YYREEE (reference sequence). With 1 base clipped from V and 4 bases from J, the junction kept 4 bases outside the gene matches. This chain's CDR3 is CASSLRGGGYGYTF. The DNA of the CDR3 is TGTGCCAGCAGCTTGAGAGGGGGCGGCTATGGCTACACCTTC.

The V gene is TRBV5-6, the J gene TRBJ1-1, with 10 positions matching TRBD1. V lost 4 bases to trimming and J lost 5 bases; unmatched junction nucleotides: 11. This CDR3 is built from 16 residues. Germline V gene lookup returns CDR1 SGHDT and CDR2 YYEEEE. CDR3 amino acids: CASSPGTGAGGTEAFF. In DNA, the CDR3 is TGTGCCAGCAGCCCCGGGACAGGGGCCGGGGGGACTGAAGCTTTCTTT.

This clonotype was recorded at least ten times. V gene TRBV6-1 combines with J gene TRBJ2-1, with 13 bases aligning to TRBD2. V was pared by 3 bases and J by 9 bases, with 5 bases of the junction left unmatched. Germline CDR1 reads MNHNS; CDR2 reads SASEGT. The CDR3 length is 15 residues. The DNA for the CDR3 is TGTGCCAGCAGTGATCAACGGACTAGCGGGAGTGAGCAGTTCTTC. It codes for CASSDQRTSGSEQFF.

The J gene is TRBJ2-2, the V gene TRBV7-9; 7 bases align to TRBD1. There are 14 residues in the CDR3. Germline lookup yields CDR1 SEHNR and CDR2 FQNEAQ (reference sequence). V lost 7 bases and J lost 6; bases outside the gene matches: 8. For the CDR3, the DNA is TGTGCCAGCAACATTCAGGGGGTGTCCGGGGAGCTGTTTTTT. This gives the protein CASNIQGVSGELFF.

In this sample, this clonotype turned up once. The chain combines TRBV28 with TRBJ1-1; D is possibly TRBD1 (6 bases). The CDR3 is 13 amino acids. Trimming shortened V by 8 bases and J by 5 bases, and 15 bases separated the two germline ends. Germline assignment: CDR1 MDHEN and CDR2 SYDVKM. CDR3 DNA sequence: TGTGCCAGCGGAACAGGGACTAGGACTGAAGCTTTCTTT. Its translation is CASGTGTRTEAFF.

The chain recombines TRBV20-1 with TRBJ1-1, with D uncertain. Per germline, CDR1 DFQATT and CDR2 SNEGSKA (reference sequence). CDR3 length equals 11 residues. With 8 bases removed from V and 4 bases from J, the gap between germline ends came to 11 bases. CDR3 DNA: TGCAGTAACTCGCTGGTCACTGAAGCTTTCTTT. Protein sequence: CSNSLVTEAFF.

This clonotype has a single count. The chain is built from TRBV20-1 and TRBJ2-7; a possible D gene is TRBD1 (6 bases). Trimming pared 5 bases from V and 1 base from J, leaving 12 bases between. The length of the CDR3 is 13 residues. Germline CDR1 and CDR2: DFQATT and SNEGSKA (reference sequence). This CDR3 is CSAVRTESYEQYF. In DNA, the CDR3 is TGCAGTGCTGTACGGACAGAATCCTACGAGCAGTACTTC.

This clonotype was detected only a few times. The chain combines TRBV20-1 with TRBJ1-1; possibly TRBD1 for D (6 bases). The germline V gene has CDR1 DFQATT and CDR2 SNEGSKA (reference sequence). The CDR3 is 13 amino acids. V was cut by 5 bases and J by 0 bases, with 10 bases left in between. CDR3 coding DNA: TGCAGTGCTTGGACAGCCATGAACACTGAAGCTTTCTTT. As protein: CSAWTAMNTEAFF.

This chain connects TRBV20-1 to TRBJ1-2; D is ambiguous. Germline V CDR1 and CDR2: DFQATT, SNEGSKA (reference sequence). V was pared by 3 bases and J by 6 bases, with 17 bases between. The CDR3 is 14 amino acids. In DNA, the CDR3 is TGCAGTGCTAGGGGAAGAAATTTTCCGGATGGCTACACCTTC. Amino acid sequence: CSARGRNFPDGYTF.

This chain joins TRBV20-1 and TRBJ1-2, with unresolved D. Trimming left V 6 bases short and J 4 bases short, with 3 bases between. CDR3 length: 9 amino acids. Germline lookup yields CDR1 DFQATT and CDR2 SNEGSKA (reference sequence). CDR3 in DNA: TGCAGTGCCACCTATGGCTACACCTTC. The encoded protein is CSATYGYTF.

This clonotype was observed at least ten times. The chain employs TRBV7-8 and TRBJ2-3; tentatively, D is TRBD1 (6 bases). Trimming stripped 3 bases from V and 5 bases from J, with 9 bases between. The V gene's germline CDR1 is SGHVS and CDR2 FQNEAQ. This CDR3 is 13 amino acids long. The CDR3 spells CASSLGAGDTQYF. CDR3 nucleotide sequence: TGTGCCAGCAGCTTGGGGGCTGGAGATACGCAGTATTTT.

The sample holds many counts of this clonotype. The chain links TRBV19 to TRBJ2-1, with a tentative D call TRBD1 (6 bases). The CDR3 has 14 residues. Germline CDR1 reads LNHDA; CDR2 reads SQIVND (reference sequence). V lost 3 bases to trimming and J lost 8 bases, with 14 bases between them. CDR3 sequence (DNA): TGTGCCAGTAGTATTGAGGGGGTCCGAGATGAGCAGTTCTTC. Encoded protein: CASSIEGVRDEQFF. Full variable domain (outside the CDR3, taken from reference TRBV19 and TRBJ2-1): DGGITQSPKYLFRKEGQNVTLSCEQNLNHDAMYWYRQDPGQGLRLIYYSQIVNDFQKGDIAEGYSVSREKKESFPLTVTSAQKNPTAFYLCASSIEGVRDEQFFGPGTRLTVL.

In its sample, this clonotype was seen many times. The V call is TRBV14, the J call TRBJ2-1, with 9 bases identical to TRBD1. V lost 0 bases and J lost 10; bases outside the gene matches: 22. The CDR3 runs 20 residues. The germline gives CDR1 SGHDN, CDR2 FVKESK. Here the CDR3 DNA reads TGTGCCAGCAGCCAAGATTTGCGGGCCCGGGACAGGGAGCATGTCGGAGAGCAGTTCTTC. Translation: CASSQDLRARDREHVGEQFF.

This clonotype was seen only a few times. The chain recombines TRBV4-3 with TRBJ2-1; TRBD2 agrees at 14 bases. The germline V gene encodes CDR1 LGHNA and CDR2 YSLEER. The CDR3 totals 19 residues. Trimming cost V 0 bases and J 2 bases; bases outside gene matches: 6. The CDR3 reads CASSQETSGRVGPYNEQFF. DNA of the CDR3: TGCGCCAGCAGCCAAGAGACTAGCGGGAGGGTGGGCCCCTACAATGAGCAGTTCTTC.